These 10 T cell receptor beta chains were all obtained from the same sample, sequenced in a study of blood T cell repertoires in COVID-19. Measured with immunoSEQ multiplex PCR; TCRdb has only the in-frame clones, and not every one. The sample has 150,000 to 250,000 clones; 90% to 95% are singletons. Sequenced sample: peripheral blood. The receptor source for this set is a man younger than 45 with COVID-19, enrolled during active disease.

In this sample, this clone turned up once. The V and J genes are TRBV9 and TRBJ2-7; D gene ambiguous. Germline loops: CDR1 SGDLS, CDR2 YYNGEE. V was clipped by 0 bases and J by 7 bases, with 11 bases between them. The CDR3 spans 13 residues. The CDR3 spells CASSVVSVGEQYF. The CDR3, as DNA: TGTGCCAGCAGCGTAGTTTCAGTCGGGGAGCAGTACTTC.

This chain connects TRBV5-1 to TRBJ2-5; 7 bases match TRBD1. The CDR3 runs to 15 residues. CDR1 and CDR2 from the germline V gene are SGHRS and YFSETQ. The ends lost 6 bases at V and 5 bases at J; junction bases unmatched: 13. CDR3 region: CASTLTRGHGETQYF. The CDR3 nucleotides read TGCGCCAGCACCCTAACGAGGGGGCATGGGGAGACCCAGTACTTC.

On this clone: Other nucleotide sequences in the sample specify the same CDR3. CDR3: CASSRTGTGGRNTGELFF. The CDR3 DNA reads TGCGCCAGCAGCCGAACCGGGACAGGGGGTCGAAACACCGGGGAGCTGTTTTTT. The gene calls are TRBV4-1 and TRBJ2-2, with 11 bases lining up with TRBD1. The V and J ends lost 4 bases and 2 bases, in that order; junction bases with no gene match: 9. Germline assignment: CDR1 MGHRA and CDR2 YSYEKL. The CDR3 contains 18 residues.

The rearrangement links TRBV18 to TRBJ1-4; possibly TRBD1 for D (6 bases). This CDR3 is 15 amino acids long. The ends were cut back, 4 bases at V and 7 bases at J, with 16 bases in the middle. The germline CDR1 and CDR2 sequences are KGHSH and LQKENI. CDR3 in amino acids: CASSRLKGDGEKLFF. The CDR3 DNA sequence: TGTGCCAGCTCACGCCTGAAGGGGGATGGTGAAAAACTGTTTTTT.

The chain carries TRBV19 and TRBJ1-2; TRBD1 agrees at 8 bases. The junction had 11 bases not matched to a gene; V was cut back by 2 bases and J by 3 bases. This CDR3 is 17 amino acids long. CDR1 and CDR2 (germline): LNHDA, SQIVND (reference sequence). CDR3 in DNA: TGTGCCAGTAGTATACCGGGACAGGCCAGCTACTACTATGGCTACACCTTC. Residues: CASSIPGQASYYYGYTF.

V and J are TRBV5-1 and TRBJ2-1; 12 bases agree with TRBD2. The CDR3 covers 16 residues. Germline V gene data show CDR1 as SGHRS and CDR2 as YFSETQ. With 0 bases clipped from V and 9 bases from J, the junction kept 7 bases outside the gene matches. In DNA form, the CDR3 reads TGCGCCAGCAGCTTGGAGGCTAGCGGGGGGGCTAGTGAGCAGTTCTTC. Translating gives CASSLEASGGASEQFF.

The chain employs TRBV28 and TRBJ2-2; D is possibly TRBD1 (6 bases). CDR1 is MDHEN, CDR2 SYDVKM, per germline. V lost 4 bases to trimming and J lost 1 base, with 10 bases between them. The CDR3 is made up of 15 amino acids. The CDR3 DNA sequence: TGTGCCAGCAGTTCCCCGGGACAGAACACCGGGGAGCTGTTTTTT. Translating gives CASSSPGQNTGELFF.

This clone was counted once. This sequence joins TRBV5-4 and TRBJ2-5, with TRBD2 matching 14 bases. The CDR3 extends over 15 amino acids. The V gene end was trimmed by 0 bases and the J gene end by 5 bases; junction bases not matched to a gene: 0. CDR1 is SGHNT, CDR2 YYREEE, per germline (reference sequence). CDR3 loop: CASSLGLAGGETQYF. CDR3 coding DNA: TGTGCCAGCAGCTTGGGACTAGCGGGGGGGGAGACCCAGTACTTC.

The chain links TRBV11-2 to TRBJ1-1; 7 bases fit TRBD1. Germline V gene lookup returns CDR1 SGHAT and CDR2 FQNNGV. The CDR3 runs 16 residues. Losses at the gene ends were 5 bases for V and 4 bases for J; bases not matched to a gene: 13. The CDR3 loop reads CASSPRQGQSSTEAFF. The CDR3 coding sequence is TGTGCCAGCAGCCCCCGACAGGGACAGTCGAGCACTGAAGCTTTCTTT.

The chain links TRBV4-1 to TRBJ2-1; 9 bases match TRBD1. The CDR3 consists of 15 residues. Germline V gives CDR1 MGHRA, CDR2 YSYEKL. Unmatched junction bases numbered 5, after V lost 3 bases and J lost 5 bases. CDR3 sequence reads: CASSHLDRGDNEQFF. CDR3 DNA: TGCGCCAGCAGCCATCTTGACAGGGGGGACAATGAGCAGTTCTTC.